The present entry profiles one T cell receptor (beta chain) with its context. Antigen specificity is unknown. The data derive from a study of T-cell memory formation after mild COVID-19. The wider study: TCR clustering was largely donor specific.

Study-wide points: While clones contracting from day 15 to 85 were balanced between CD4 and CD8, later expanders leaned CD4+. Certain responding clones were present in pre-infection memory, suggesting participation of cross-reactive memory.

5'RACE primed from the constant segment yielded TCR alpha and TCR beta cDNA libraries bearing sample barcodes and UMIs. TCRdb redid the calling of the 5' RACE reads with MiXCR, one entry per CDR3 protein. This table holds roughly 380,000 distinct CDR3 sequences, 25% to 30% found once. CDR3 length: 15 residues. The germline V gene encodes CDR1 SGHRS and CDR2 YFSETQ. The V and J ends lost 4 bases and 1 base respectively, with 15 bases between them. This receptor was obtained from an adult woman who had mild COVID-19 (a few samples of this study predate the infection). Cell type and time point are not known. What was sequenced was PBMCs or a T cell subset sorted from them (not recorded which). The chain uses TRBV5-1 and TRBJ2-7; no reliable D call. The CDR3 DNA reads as TGCGCCAGCAGCAACGGGCCTATGGGATCCTACGAGCAGTACTTC. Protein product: CASSNGPMGSYEQYF. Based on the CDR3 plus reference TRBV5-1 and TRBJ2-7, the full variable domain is KAGVTQTPRYLIKTRGQQVTLSCSPISGHRSVSWYQQTPGQGLQFLFEYFSETQRNKGNFPGRFSGRQFSNSRSEMNVSTLELGDSALYLCASSNGPMGSYEQYFGPGTRLTVT.